What follows is one T cell receptor (beta chain) and its context. Its target is not known. This specimen belongs to a study of T cells expressing NK-cell markers. Overall study context: With respect to HCMV, most of the eight sequenced donors were seropositive, and one was seronegative.

TCRdb re-called the 5' RACE reads and catalogs CDR3 proteins one per entry, DNA excluded. This table holds roughly 430,000 distinct CDR3 sequences. Germline V gives CDR1 SGHRS, CDR2 YFSETQ. This CDR3 region has 16 residues. General study results and limits: Dominant NKG2C+ clonotype frequencies of roughly 1.0-7.5% of CD8+ T cells were measured in more than five donors. Dominance of the CD3+CD56-NKG2C+ fraction by these clonotypes also held in a handful of donors.

Sequencing was done on a sample of blood T cells: a sorted CD56 or NKG2C T cell subset, CD4+ or CD8+ T cells, or bulk PBMC T cells (not recorded which). This TCR derives from a woman aged 18 to 75 in good health. This chain uses TRBV5-1 with TRBJ2-3; no DNA is available, so the TRBD1 call from TCRdb remains unchecked. CDR3 protein: CASSLLGGGFTDTQYF.